Listed below are T cell receptor beta chains from one sample, sequenced in a study of regulatory T cells in long-lasting Graves disease. Via MiXCR, TCRdb re-called the multiplex PCR reads, giving one row per CDR3 protein. The table shows about 210,000 distinct CDR3 sequences, with less than 20% occurring only once. These data are also associated with another study on T cells in Graves' hyperthyroidism and ophthalmopathy.

The sequences come from peripheral blood mononuclear cells (PBMCs), collected at new diagnosis, from a patient treated with antithyroid drugs. All receptors derive from a woman aged 25 to 39 with Graves disease. Each CDR3 is given with its conserved first and last residue. The D gene is left open where the match is weak. Clone size is not always given. Where it is, it says once, few, many or a class for expanded clones.

d_call | j_call | v_call | clone_size | cdr3_nt | cdr3_aa
TRBD1 | TRBJ2-7 | TRBV6-1 | many | TGTGCCAGCAGACTATCCGGGACAGGGTACGAGCAGTACTTC | CASRLSGTGYEQYF
- | TRBJ2-7 | TRBV2 | many | TGTGCCAGCAGTGAAACTGCTTCCTACGAGCAGTACTTC | CASSETASYEQYF
- | TRBJ1-1 | TRBV6-5 | many | TGTGCCAGCAGTTATAGCCTTAGGGAAGGCGCTTTCTTT | CASSYSLREGAFF
- | TRBJ2-7 | TRBV20-1 | few | TGCAGTGCCCCCCAGACAGGTCCCCGCTACGAGCAGTACTTC | CSAPQTGPRYEQYF
- | TRBJ2-5 | TRBV6-1 | many | TGTGCCAGCACCCCTCTGAGGGCAGAGACCCAGTACTTC | CASTPLRAETQYF
- | TRBJ1-1 | TRBV12-3/TRBV12-4 | few | TGTGCCAGCAGCCGGACTCAGGGGACCACTGAAGCTTTCTTT | CASSRTQGTTEAFF
TRBD1 | TRBJ2-1 | TRBV15 | many | TGTGCCACCAGCAGAGTCTTTGGACAGGGTAGATACAATGAGCAGTTCTTC | CATSRVFGQGRYNEQFF
TRBD1 | TRBJ2-7 | TRBV5-1 | many | TGCGCCAGCAGCCCTCCGGGACAGGGTTCCGAGCAGTACTTC | CASSPPGQGSEQYF
TRBD1 | TRBJ1-1 | TRBV20-1 | few | TGCAGTGCTAGACGAACCCCAGGGGGCAGGGAGATGAACACTGAAGCTTTCTTT | CSARRTPGGREMNTEAFF
TRBD1 | TRBJ1-3 | TRBV6-5 | - | TGTGCCAGCAGTTTCCGGGACAGCTACTCTGGAAACACCATATATTTT | CASSFRDSYSGNTIYF
TRBD1 | TRBJ2-5 | TRBV7-9 | many | TGTGCCAGCAGCTTAGGCGGGACAGGGGGCGAAGGGACCCAGTACTTC | CASSLGGTGGEGTQYF
- | TRBJ2-5 | TRBV6-1 | many | TGTGCCAGCATCACTGCGGGTGAACACCAAGAGACCCAGTACTTC | CASITAGEHQETQYF
- | TRBJ1-2 | TRBV4-2 | - | TGTGCCAGCAGCCAAGATGGAAGACAGATCGTTAACTATGGCTACACCTTC | CASSQDGRQIVNYGYTF
- | TRBJ1-5 | TRBV6-2/TRBV6-3 | many | TGTGCCAGCAGTGAAGTGGGACACCAGCCCCAGCATTTT | CASSEVGHQPQHF
TRBD1 | TRBJ1-4 | TRBV18 | many | TGTGCCAGCTCACCAAGGGCAGGGGGCACTAATGAAAAACTGTTTTTT | CASSPRAGGTNEKLFF
- | TRBJ2-2 | TRBV4-1 | few | TGCGCCAGCAGCGCCAGGGCCGGGGAGCTGTTTTTT | CASSARAGELFF
- | TRBJ2-7 | TRBV6-1 | many | TGTGCCAGCAGCAGAACAGGGTATGAGTACGAGCAGTACTTC | CASSRTGYEYEQYF
- | TRBJ2-1 | TRBV5-1 | many | TGCGCCAGCAGCTTGGGGCCTAGGATTGATGAGCAGTTCTTC | CASSLGPRIDEQFF
TRBD2 | TRBJ2-3 | TRBV20-1 | many | TGCAGTGCTTGCCCCACTAGCGGGGGGGGAGGAGATACGCAGTATTTT | CSACPTSGGGGDTQYF
- | TRBJ1-1 | TRBV30 | many | TGTGCCTGGAAGAACCGGGGTTCAGCTGAAGCTTTCTTT | CAWKNRGSAEAFF
- | TRBJ1-2 | TRBV19 | many | TGTGCCAGTAGTACCCCCGAAATAGGGCACGTCTCGGGCTACACCTTC | CASSTPEIGHVSGYTF
- | TRBJ1-1 | TRBV2 | many | TGTGCCAGCAGTCGGCAGAGCAACCCGAACACTGAAGCTTTCTTT | CASSRQSNPNTEAFF
TRBD1 | TRBJ1-6 | TRBV9 | - | TGTGCCAGCAGCGAAAGGACAGGGGACAATTCACCCCTCCACTTT | CASSERTGDNSPLHF
- | TRBJ1-3 | TRBV20-1 | many | TGCAGTGCTAGGCGGGGGGGGCCTGGAAACACCATATATTTT | CSARRGGPGNTIYF
- | TRBJ2-1 | TRBV9 | many | TGTGCCAGCGGCGGGGTGGTGAGAGAGCAGTTCTTC | CASGGVVREQFF
TRBD1 | TRBJ1-2 | TRBV7-9 | many | TGTGCCAGCATCCCCTTGGACAGGGGGGGCTATGGCTACACCTTC | CASIPLDRGGYGYTF
- | TRBJ2-1 | TRBV29-1 | - | TGCAGCGTTGACGGTCGTGGCCCCTACGAGCAGTTCTTC | CSVDGRGPYEQFF
- | TRBJ1-2 | TRBV10-2 | many | TGCGCCAGCAGTGATCAGGGGATAGCTAACTATGGCTACACCTTC | CASSDQGIANYGYTF
TRBD1 | TRBJ2-1 | TRBV5-6 | many | TGTGCCAGCAGCTTCATCGTCGGGACAGCTTACAATGAGCAGTTCTTC | CASSFIVGTAYNEQFF
TRBD1 | TRBJ1-5 | TRBV14 | few | TGTGCCAGCAGACTTACAGGGGGCGGGCCCCAGCATTTT | CASRLTGGGPQHF
- | TRBJ1-1 | TRBV4-1 | many | TGCGCCAGCAGCCAAAGGGAGCAGACTGAAGCTTTCTTT | CASSQREQTEAFF
TRBD2 | TRBJ2-1 | TRBV28 | many | TGTGCCAGCAGCTCTTTCGGGACTAGCGGGAGAAACTTCGGGTACAATGAGCAGTTCTTC | CASSSFGTSGRNFGYNEQFF
- | TRBJ1-1 | TRBV28 | many | TGTGCCAGCGGGAGGGCCATCATGAACACTGAAGCTTTCTTT | CASGRAIMNTEAFF
- | TRBJ2-3 | TRBV3-1 | many | TGTGCCAGCAGCCAGTCCGGGACCCAAGATACGCAGTATTTT | CASSQSGTQDTQYF
- | TRBJ2-7 | TRBV25-1 | few | TGTGCTAAAGGTAGCGAGGCCTCCTACGAGCAGTACTTC | CAKGSEASYEQYF
- | TRBJ2-5 | TRBV20-1 | many | TGCAGTGCCCCCGACGGAGAGCGTATGGAGACCCAGTACTTC | CSAPDGERMETQYF
TRBD1 | TRBJ1-2 | TRBV28 | many | TGTGCCAGCAGTTCCCTTCAGGGGGGCTATGGCTACACCTTC | CASSSLQGGYGYTF
TRBD2 | TRBJ2-1 | TRBV20-1 | many | TGCAGTGCTAGAGGCGGCGGGAGCTCCTACAATGAGCAGTTCTTC | CSARGGGSSYNEQFF
TRBD1 | TRBJ2-7 | TRBV27 | many | TGTGCCAGCACCTGTTCCCCCGGGACAGGGACCGACGAGCAGTACTTC | CASTCSPGTGTDEQYF
TRBD2 | TRBJ2-5 | TRBV9 | - | TGTGCCAGCAGCGTAGAACTAGCGGGGGATGAGACCCAGTACTTC | CASSVELAGDETQYF
TRBD2 | TRBJ2-3 | TRBV29-1 | many | TGCAGCGTTCAGGAAGGAGCGGGAGCAGATACGCAGTATTTT | CSVQEGAGADTQYF
- | TRBJ1-6 | TRBV6-1 | many | TGTGCCAGCAGCCGCACGGAAACAGCGAAGGGTTCACCCCTCCACTTT | CASSRTETAKGSPLHF
TRBD2 | TRBJ2-1 | TRBV5-1 | - | TGCGCCAGCAGCTTGGACCAGCGGGAGAACGGTCGGTACAATGAGCAGTTCTTC | CASSLDQRENGRYNEQFF